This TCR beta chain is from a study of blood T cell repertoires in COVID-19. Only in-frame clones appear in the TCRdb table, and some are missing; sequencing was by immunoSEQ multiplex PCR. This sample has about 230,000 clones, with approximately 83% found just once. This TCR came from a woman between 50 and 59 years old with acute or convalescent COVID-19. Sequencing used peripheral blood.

The CDR3 sequence is CSVTPYEQYF. Written as DNA, the CDR3 is TGCAGCGTCACACCCTACGAGCAGTACTTC. V gene TRBV29-1 combines with J gene TRBJ2-7, with no clear D. The germline V and J ends were trimmed by 6 bases and 2 bases, with 5 bases remaining between them. The length of the CDR3 is 10 residues. CDR1 SQVTM and CDR2 ANQGSEA come from the germline V gene.